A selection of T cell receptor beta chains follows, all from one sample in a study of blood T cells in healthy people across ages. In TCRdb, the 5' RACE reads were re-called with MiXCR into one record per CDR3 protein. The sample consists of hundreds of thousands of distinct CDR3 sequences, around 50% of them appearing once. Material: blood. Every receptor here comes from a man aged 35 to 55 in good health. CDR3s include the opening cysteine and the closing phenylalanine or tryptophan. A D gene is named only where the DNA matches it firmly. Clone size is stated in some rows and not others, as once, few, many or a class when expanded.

TGCGCCAGCAGCCAAGGTCAGGCTTTGGCTAATGAAAAACTGTTTTTT	CASSQGQALANEKLFF	TRBJ1-4	once	TRBV4-1	-
TGCAGCGCAACCGACGGCGGGAGGGGGTCTACTGAGCAGTTCTTC	CSATDGGRGSTEQFF	TRBJ2-1	few	TRBV29-1	TRBD2
TGTGCCAGCAGCACCTTTGATCAGCCCCAGCATTTT	CASSTFDQPQHF	TRBJ1-5	few	TRBV21-1	-
TGTGCCAGCAGCTTATCAGGGGATGAGATAGATACGCAGTATTTT	CASSLSGDEIDTQYF	TRBJ2-3	-	TRBV7-3	-
TGCGCCAGCAGCTACAGGGACCCGTCGGAAGCTTTCTTT	CASSYRDPSEAFF	TRBJ1-1	-	TRBV5-1	-
TGTGCCAGCAGTAACCCTATAACAGGTCCTGGGACAGATACGCAGTATTTT	CASSNPITGPGTDTQYF	TRBJ2-3	-	TRBV6-5	-
TGTGCCAGCAGCTTAAGTTTAGGGGGCGGCTACGAGCAGTACTTC	CASSLSLGGGYEQYF	TRBJ2-7	few	TRBV7-2	TRBD1
TGCAGCGTTACCCGACTAGCGCGGGAGACCCAGTACTTC	CSVTRLARETQYF	TRBJ2-5	-	TRBV29-1	TRBD2
TGCGCCAGCAGCCAGGGGGTAGCGGGAGTGCTCAATGAGCAGTTCTTC	CASSQGVAGVLNEQFF	TRBJ2-1	once	TRBV4-3	TRBD2
TGTGCCAGCAGCTTTATGGCCAACTCCTACAATGAGCAGTTCTTC	CASSFMANSYNEQFF	TRBJ2-1	-	TRBV11-2	-
TGCAGTGCTAGGCCCCAGGGACAGGGAACTCTCGGAAACATTCAGTACTTC	CSARPQGQGTLGNIQYF	TRBJ2-4	many	TRBV20-1	TRBD1
TGCAGTGCTAGATTCGCAGAAAAACGTAACACAGATACGCAGTATTTT	CSARFAEKRNTDTQYF	TRBJ2-3	-	TRBV20-1	-
TGCAGTGCATCCGGAGCGGCCGTCCTTTTCGGAGCCTACAATGAGCAGTTCTTC	CSASGAAVLFGAYNEQFF	TRBJ2-1	-	TRBV20-1	-
TGCGCCAGCAGCCAGTTCACGGGGACTAGCGGGACCAAAAACATTCAGTACTTC	CASSQFTGTSGTKNIQYF	TRBJ2-4	-	TRBV4-3	TRBD2
TGTGCCACCGCAGGTCCAGCCTACGAGCAGTACTTC	CATAGPAYEQYF	TRBJ2-7	few	TRBV28	-
TGTGCCACCAGTGATTTCCATGCCCTTAGCGGGAGAGCTGACAATGAGCAGTTCTTC	CATSDFHALSGRADNEQFF	TRBJ2-1	-	TRBV24-1	TRBD2
TGCAGTGCCGAGACGGGGGGAGATGAAAAACTGTTTTTT	CSAETGGDEKLFF	TRBJ1-4	-	TRBV20-1	-
TGTGCCAGCGCCGCCTTGGGGGGTATCGGCAATCAGCCCCAGCATTTT	CASAALGGIGNQPQHF	TRBJ1-5	-	TRBV6-1	-
TGTGCCAGCAGCCGACCCGACAGGGGAGGGTACAATGAGCAGTTCTTC	CASSRPDRGGYNEQFF	TRBJ2-1	-	TRBV7-2	-
TGTGCCAGCAGGCCCCTGGCAGCCGAGAACCAACAAGAGACCCAGTACTTC	CASRPLAAENQQETQYF	TRBJ2-5	-	TRBV6-2/TRBV6-3	-
TGTGCCAGCAGCGATCTAAGGGCTGACAGGGTCAGCGAGCAGTACTTC	CASSDLRADRVSEQYF	TRBJ2-7	many	TRBV7-3	TRBD1
TGTGCCAGCAGTTTAGTCGGGCTAGTCAGCAACAATGAGCAGTTCTTC	CASSLVGLVSNNEQFF	TRBJ2-1	few	TRBV28	-
TGTGCCAGCAGCTTAAGCGGGGGGGAGCCCTATGGCTACACCTTC	CASSLSGGEPYGYTF	TRBJ1-2	-	TRBV7-2	-
TGCAGTGCTCCCCCAGGGTGGGCAGATACGCAGTATTTT	CSAPPGWADTQYF	TRBJ2-3	few	TRBV20-1	-
TGCAGCGTTGAAACGGGGCAAGGTCAGCCCCAGCATTTT	CSVETGQGQPQHF	TRBJ1-5	-	TRBV29-1	-
TGTGCCATCAGCAAAATGGGACAGGGGGCTGACGAGACCCAGTACTTC	CAISKMGQGADETQYF	TRBJ2-5	few	TRBV10-3	TRBD1
TGTGCCAGCAGCCAAGATGGGGGGACACTGGGGACCCAGTACTTC	CASSQDGGTLGTQYF	TRBJ2-5	-	TRBV4-2	-
TGTGCCAACAGGAAAGGGACAGCTGGAAACACCATATATTTT	CANRKGTAGNTIYF	TRBJ1-3	once	TRBV2	TRBD1